The clone carrying this T cell receptor (beta chain) is medium-sized (0.01 to 0.1%) by share. Antigen: not known. This sample was taken from a study of liver allograft versus peripheral blood T cells. Across the whole study: Recipients' peripheral blood T cell receptor repertoires were compared with those in transplanted livers. Whole-study results and caveats: Intra-allograft T cell receptor repertoires in the liver reportedly differed from peripheral blood repertoires.

The germline V and J ends were trimmed by 2 bases and 8 bases, with 10 bases remaining between them. Per germline, CDR1 SQVTM and CDR2 ANQGSEA. The CDR3 sequence is 12 residues long. TCRdb re-called the reads through MiXCR, storing one row per CDR3 protein. The data contain 5,500 to 7,500 distinct CDR3 sequences, 15% to 20% of them seen just once; the ten biggest clones take up about 3%. The chain carries TRBV29-1 and TRBJ2-4; unclear D gene. This TCR derives from a human patient who had a liver transplant. Some T cells may trace back to the graft donor. This CDR3 is CSVEPSEDIQYF. The DNA for the CDR3 is TGCAGCGTTGAACCGAGCGAAGACATTCAGTACTTC.